Reported below is one TCR beta chain. Its matching antigen is unknown. Profiled with immunoSEQ multiplex PCR; TCRdb holds only in-frame clones, not every one. The data show some 90,000 clones, roughly 92% seen once. These data belong to a study of graft-versus-host responses after intestinal transplantation. Turning to the study itself: Grafts that recipients had were multivisceral, liver-intestinal, or isolated intestinal transplants. Tacrolimus and steroids were given for about 3 years to all recipients after anti-thymocyte globulin induction.

Material: unstimulated CD8+ T cells sorted from spleen or lymph node cells, obtained before transplant. This sequence was found in a human donor who was the organ donor for an intestinal transplant.

CDR3 coding DNA: TGTGCCAGCAGCTTGGGGTCAGGCGATGAAAAACTGTTTTTT. Encoded protein: CASSLGSGDEKLFF. The chain links TRBV5-5 to TRBJ1-4; D not resolved. The germline V gene has CDR1 SGHKS and CDR2 YYEKEE (reference sequence). The V end lost 0 bases, the J end lost 6 bases, and 9 bases lay between the germline ends. The CDR3 covers 14 residues.